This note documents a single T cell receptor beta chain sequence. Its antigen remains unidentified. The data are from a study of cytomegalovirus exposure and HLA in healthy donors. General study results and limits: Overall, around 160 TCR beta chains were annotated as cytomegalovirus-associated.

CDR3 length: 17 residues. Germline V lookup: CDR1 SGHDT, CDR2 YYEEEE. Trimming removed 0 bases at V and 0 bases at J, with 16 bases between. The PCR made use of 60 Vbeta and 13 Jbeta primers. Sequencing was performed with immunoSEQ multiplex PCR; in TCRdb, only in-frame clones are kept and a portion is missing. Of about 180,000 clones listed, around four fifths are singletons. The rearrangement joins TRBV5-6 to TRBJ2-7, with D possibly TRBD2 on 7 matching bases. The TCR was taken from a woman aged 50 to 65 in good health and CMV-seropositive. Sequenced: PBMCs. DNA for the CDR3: TGTGCCAGCAGCTTGGTGGGTCGGGGGGCTTTCTCCTACGAGCAGTACTTC. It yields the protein CASSLVGRGAFSYEQYF.